Shown below are 3 T cell receptor beta chains from a single sample sequenced in a study of T-cell reconstitution after alpha-beta-depleted transplantation in children. Preparation of the TCRbeta library was carried out with unique molecular identifiers. MiXCR was run by TCRdb on the PCR reads, yielding one entry per CDR3 protein. Of 250,000 to 400,000 distinct CDR3 sequences listed, about a quarter are singletons. Sequenced material: PBMCs, mostly from graft donor cells, taken 180 days after TCRalphabeta/CD19-depleted stem cell transplant. All receptors derive from a male patient younger than 18 who had a stem cell transplant for acute lymphoblastic leukemia, so the T cells may come from the graft donor.

J is TRBJ2-1 and V is TRBV7-3; 12 nucleotides line up with TRBD2. This CDR3 has 15 amino acids. The V and J ends lost 4 bases and 6 bases, in that order; junction bases with no gene match: 4. From germline, CDR1 is SGHTA and CDR2 FQGTGA. CDR3 protein: CASSSQLAGGNEQFF. Written as DNA, the CDR3 is TGTGCCAGCAGCTCCCAACTAGCGGGGGGCAATGAGCAGTTCTTC.

This clonotype has only a few counts. This sequence joins TRBV4-1 and TRBJ2-5; the match to TRBD2 covers 12 bases. The CDR3 sequence is 20 residues long. Unmatched junction bases numbered 16, after V lost 1 base and J lost 4 bases. Germline V CDR1 and CDR2: MGHRA, YSYEKL. CDR3 in amino acids: CASSQVRKTSGRWSAETQYF. The CDR3 nucleotides are TGCGCCAGCAGCCAAGTTAGAAAGACTAGCGGGAGATGGTCCGCAGAGACCCAGTACTTC.

The rearrangement joins TRBV9 to TRBJ2-7, with D uncertain. Trimming stripped 3 bases from V and 9 bases from J, with 22 bases between. This CDR3 is 15 amino acids long. From germline, CDR1 is SGDLS and CDR2 YYNGEE. Written as DNA, the CDR3 is TGTGCCAGCAGCGACGTAGGTGGACCAACGGGTCGGCAGTACTTC. This translates into CASSDVGGPTGRQYF.